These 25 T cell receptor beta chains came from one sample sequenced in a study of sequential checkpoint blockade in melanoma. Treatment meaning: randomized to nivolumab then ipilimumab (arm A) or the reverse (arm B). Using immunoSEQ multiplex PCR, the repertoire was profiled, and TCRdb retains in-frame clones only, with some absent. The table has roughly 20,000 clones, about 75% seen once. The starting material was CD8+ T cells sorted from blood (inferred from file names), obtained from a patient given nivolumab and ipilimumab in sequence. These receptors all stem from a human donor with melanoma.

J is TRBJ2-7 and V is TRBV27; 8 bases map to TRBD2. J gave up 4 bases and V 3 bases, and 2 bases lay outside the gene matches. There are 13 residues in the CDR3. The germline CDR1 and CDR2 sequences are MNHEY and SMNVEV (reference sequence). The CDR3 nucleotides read TGTGCCAGCAGTTTTCCGGGAGGGTACGAGCAGTACTTC. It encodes CASSFPGGYEQYF.

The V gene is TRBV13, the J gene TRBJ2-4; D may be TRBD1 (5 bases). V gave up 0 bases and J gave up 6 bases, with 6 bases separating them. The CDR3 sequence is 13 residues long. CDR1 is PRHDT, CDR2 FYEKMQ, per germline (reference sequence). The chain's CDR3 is CASSLGDRNIQYF. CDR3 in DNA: TGTGCCAGCAGCTTAGGAGACAGAAACATTCAGTACTTC.

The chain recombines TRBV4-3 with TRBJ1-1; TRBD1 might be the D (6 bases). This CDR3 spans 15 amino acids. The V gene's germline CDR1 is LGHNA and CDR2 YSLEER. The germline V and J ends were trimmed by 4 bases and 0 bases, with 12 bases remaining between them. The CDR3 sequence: CASSPRGAMNTEAFF. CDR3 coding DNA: TGCGCCAGCAGCCCTCGGGGGGCTATGAACACTGAAGCTTTCTTT.

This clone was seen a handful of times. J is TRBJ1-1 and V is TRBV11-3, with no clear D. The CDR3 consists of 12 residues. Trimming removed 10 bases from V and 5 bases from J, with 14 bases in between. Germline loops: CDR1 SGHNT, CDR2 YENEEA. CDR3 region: CAISLGGTEAFF. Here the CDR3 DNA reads TGTGCCATATCCTTGGGAGGAACTGAAGCTTTCTTT.

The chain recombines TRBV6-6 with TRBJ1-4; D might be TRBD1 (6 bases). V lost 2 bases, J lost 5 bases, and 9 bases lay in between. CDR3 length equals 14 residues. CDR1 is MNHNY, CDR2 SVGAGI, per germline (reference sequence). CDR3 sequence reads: CASSYGQGNEKLFF. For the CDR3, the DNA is TGTGCCAGCAGTTACGGCCAGGGGAATGAAAAACTGTTTTTT.

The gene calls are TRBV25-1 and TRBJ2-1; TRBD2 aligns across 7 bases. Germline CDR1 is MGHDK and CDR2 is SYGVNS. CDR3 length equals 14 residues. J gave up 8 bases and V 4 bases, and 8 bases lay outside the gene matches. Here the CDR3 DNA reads TGTGCCAGCAGTGGTAGGGAGGGTCACGATGAGCAGTTCTTC. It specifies CASSGREGHDEQFF.

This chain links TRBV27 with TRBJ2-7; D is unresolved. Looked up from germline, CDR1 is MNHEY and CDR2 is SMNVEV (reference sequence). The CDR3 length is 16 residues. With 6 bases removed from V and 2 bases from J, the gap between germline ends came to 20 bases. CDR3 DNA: TGTGCCAGCAGCATAAGCGCGTACACGCACACCTACGAGCAGTACTTC. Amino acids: CASSISAYTHTYEQYF.

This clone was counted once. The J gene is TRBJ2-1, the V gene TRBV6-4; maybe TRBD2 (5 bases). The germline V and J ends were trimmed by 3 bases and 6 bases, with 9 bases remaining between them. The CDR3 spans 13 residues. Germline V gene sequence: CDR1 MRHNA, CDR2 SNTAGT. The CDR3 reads CASSELVGNEQFF. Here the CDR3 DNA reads TGTGCCAGCAGTGAACTAGTGGGCAATGAGCAGTTCTTC.

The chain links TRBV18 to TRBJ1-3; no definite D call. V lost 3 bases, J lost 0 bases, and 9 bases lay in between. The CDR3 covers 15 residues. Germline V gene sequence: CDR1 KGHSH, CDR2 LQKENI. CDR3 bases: TGTGCCAGCTCACCCGAGGGCAACTCTGGAAACACCATATATTTT. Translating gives CASSPEGNSGNTIYF.

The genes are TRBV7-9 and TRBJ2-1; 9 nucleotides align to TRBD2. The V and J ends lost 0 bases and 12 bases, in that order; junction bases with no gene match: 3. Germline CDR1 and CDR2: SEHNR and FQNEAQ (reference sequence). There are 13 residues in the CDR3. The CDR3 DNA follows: TGTGCCAGCAGCTTAGCGCTAGCGGGGAGGCAGTTCTTC. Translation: CASSLALAGRQFF.

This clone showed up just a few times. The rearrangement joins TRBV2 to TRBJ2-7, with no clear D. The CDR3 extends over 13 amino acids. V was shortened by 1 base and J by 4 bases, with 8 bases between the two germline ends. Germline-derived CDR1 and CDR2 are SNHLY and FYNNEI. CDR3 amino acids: CASSEVTEYEQYF. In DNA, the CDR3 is TGTGCCAGCAGTGAAGTCACTGAATACGAGCAGTACTTC.

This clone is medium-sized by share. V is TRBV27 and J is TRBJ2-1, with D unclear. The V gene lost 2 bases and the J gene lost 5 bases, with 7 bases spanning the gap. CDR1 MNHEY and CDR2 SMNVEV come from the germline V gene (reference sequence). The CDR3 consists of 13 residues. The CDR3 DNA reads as TGTGCCAGCAGTTTAAGTAGCCACAATGAGCAGTTCTTC. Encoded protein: CASSLSSHNEQFF.

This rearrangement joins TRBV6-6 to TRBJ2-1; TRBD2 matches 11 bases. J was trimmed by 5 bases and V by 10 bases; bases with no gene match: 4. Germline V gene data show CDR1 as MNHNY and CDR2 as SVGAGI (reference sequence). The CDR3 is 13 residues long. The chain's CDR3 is CAIGGLADNEQFF. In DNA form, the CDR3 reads TGTGCCATCGGGGGACTAGCGGACAATGAGCAGTTCTTC.

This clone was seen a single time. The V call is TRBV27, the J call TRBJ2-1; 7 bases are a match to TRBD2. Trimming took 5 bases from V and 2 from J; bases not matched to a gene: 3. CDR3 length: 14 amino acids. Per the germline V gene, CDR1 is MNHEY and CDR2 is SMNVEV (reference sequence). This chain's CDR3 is CASSPGTTYNEQFF. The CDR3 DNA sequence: TGTGCCAGCAGTCCCGGGACTACCTACAATGAGCAGTTCTTC.

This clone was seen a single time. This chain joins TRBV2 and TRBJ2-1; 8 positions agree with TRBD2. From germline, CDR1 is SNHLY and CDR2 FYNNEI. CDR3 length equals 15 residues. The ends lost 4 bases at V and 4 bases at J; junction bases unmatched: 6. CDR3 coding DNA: TGTGCCAGCAGTGTCGACGGGGGGGGTTACAATGAGCAGTTCTTC. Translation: CASSVDGGGYNEQFF.

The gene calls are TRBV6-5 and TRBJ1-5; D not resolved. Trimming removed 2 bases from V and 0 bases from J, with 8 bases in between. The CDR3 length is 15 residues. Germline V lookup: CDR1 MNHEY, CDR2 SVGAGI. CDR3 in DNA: TGTGCCAGCAGTTACCGCAGTGATAGCAATCAGCCCCAGCATTTT. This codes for CASSYRSDSNQPQHF.

CDR3 amino acids: CASSIDQYQPQHF. The CDR3 DNA is TGTGCCAGTAGTATAGACCAATATCAGCCCCAGCATTTT. The chain recombines TRBV19 with TRBJ1-5; D not certain. The V gene lost 0 bases and the J gene lost 5 bases, with 5 bases spanning the gap. CDR1 and CDR2 from the germline V gene are LNHDA and SQIVND (reference sequence). The CDR3 spans 13 residues.

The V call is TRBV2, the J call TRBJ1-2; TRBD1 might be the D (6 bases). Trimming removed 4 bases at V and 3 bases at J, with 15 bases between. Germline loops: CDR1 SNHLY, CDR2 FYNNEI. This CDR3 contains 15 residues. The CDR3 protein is CASSGSGQTDYGYTF. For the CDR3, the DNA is TGTGCCAGCAGTGGGTCCGGACAGACCGACTATGGCTACACCTTC.

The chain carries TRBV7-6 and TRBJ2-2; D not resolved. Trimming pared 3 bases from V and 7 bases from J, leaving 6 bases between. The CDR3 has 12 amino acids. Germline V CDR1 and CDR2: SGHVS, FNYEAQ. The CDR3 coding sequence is TGTGCCAGCAGCTTCTCTAGCGGGGAGCTGTTTTTT. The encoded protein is CASSFSSGELFF. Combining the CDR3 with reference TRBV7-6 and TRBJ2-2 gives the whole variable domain GAGVSQSPRYKVTKRGQDVALRCDPISGHVSLYWYRQALGQGPEFLTYFNYEAQQDKSGLPNDRFSAERPEGSISTLTIQRTEQRDSAMYRCASSFSSGELFFGEGSRLTVL.

The CDR3 nucleotides read TGCAGCGTTGAGGGACCAGCGGGACACAGGTACGAGCAGTACTTC. Translation: CSVEGPAGHRYEQYF. V is TRBV29-1 and J is TRBJ2-7, with a tentative D call TRBD2 (7 bases). The CDR3 sequence is 15 residues long. Germline CDR1 reads SQVTM; CDR2 reads ANQGSEA. V lost 3 bases to trimming and J lost 4 bases, with 19 bases between them.

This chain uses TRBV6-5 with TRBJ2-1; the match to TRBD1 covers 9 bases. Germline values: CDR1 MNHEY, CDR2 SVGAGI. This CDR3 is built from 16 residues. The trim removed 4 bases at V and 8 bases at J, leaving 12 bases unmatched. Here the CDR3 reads CASSWQGTGKFDEQFF. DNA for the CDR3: TGTGCCAGCAGTTGGCAGGGGACAGGGAAGTTCGATGAGCAGTTCTTC.

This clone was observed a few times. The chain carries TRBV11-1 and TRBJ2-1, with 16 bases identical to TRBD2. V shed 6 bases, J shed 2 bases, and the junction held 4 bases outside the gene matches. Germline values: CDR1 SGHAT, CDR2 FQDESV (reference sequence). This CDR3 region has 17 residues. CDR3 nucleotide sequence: TGTGCCAGCAGATTGGGACTAGCGGGAGGGGCCTACAATGAGCAGTTCTTC. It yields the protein CASRLGLAGGAYNEQFF.

CDR3: CASSLSGRLAKNIQYF. The CDR3, as DNA: TGTGCCAGCAGTTTATCCGGGAGACTAGCCAAAAACATTCAGTACTTC. The chain links TRBV27 to TRBJ2-4; D might be TRBD2 (6 bases). The CDR3 is made up of 16 amino acids. Germline V gene lookup returns CDR1 MNHEY and CDR2 SMNVEV (reference sequence). The ends were cut back, 0 bases at V and 0 bases at J, with 9 bases in the middle.

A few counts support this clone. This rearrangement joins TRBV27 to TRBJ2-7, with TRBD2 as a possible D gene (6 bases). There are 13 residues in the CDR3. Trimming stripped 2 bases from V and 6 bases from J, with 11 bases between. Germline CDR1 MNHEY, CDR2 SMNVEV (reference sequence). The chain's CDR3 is CASSLTGASEQYF. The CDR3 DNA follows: TGTGCCAGCAGTTTAACGGGAGCTAGCGAGCAGTACTTC.

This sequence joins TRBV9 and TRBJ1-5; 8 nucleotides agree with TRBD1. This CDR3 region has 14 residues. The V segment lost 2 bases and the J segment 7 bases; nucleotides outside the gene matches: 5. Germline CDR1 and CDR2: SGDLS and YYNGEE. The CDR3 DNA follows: TGTGCCAGCAGCGTGGACAGGGTAGGCCAGCCCCAGCATTTT. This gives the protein CASSVDRVGQPQHF.